This entry lists 2 T cell receptor beta chains sequenced from one sample in a study of OX40 agonist ivuxolimab in advanced cancers. Clones were read by immunoSEQ multiplex PCR, and TCRdb kept only the in-frame ones, dropping some. The table shows around 15,000 clones, with 80% occurring only once. The sequencing used CD4+ or CD8+ T cells sorted from blood, collected in a trial of the OX40 agonist ivuxolimab. The receptors shown here come from an adult with an advanced solid tumor such as melanoma, head and neck, liver or kidney cancer.

This clone occurred a few times. DNA for the CDR3: TGTGCCAGCAGTCCTACAGGGACGAACACTGAAGCTTTCTTT. Protein: CASSPTGTNTEAFF. The chain links TRBV6-1 to TRBJ1-1; possible D gene TRBD1, 6 bases. The V gene lost 5 bases and the J gene lost 1 base, with 11 bases spanning the gap. The CDR3 totals 14 residues. CDR1 MNHNS and CDR2 SASEGT come from the germline V gene.

The chain couples TRBV6-6 to TRBJ1-1, with D unclear. From germline, CDR1 is MNHNY and CDR2 SVGAGI (reference sequence). Trimming took off 8 bases at V and 4 bases at J, with 11 bases between the two ends. The CDR3 contains 12 residues. The CDR3: CASRGISTEAFF. In DNA form, the CDR3 reads TGTGCCAGCCGAGGGATCAGCACTGAAGCTTTCTTT.